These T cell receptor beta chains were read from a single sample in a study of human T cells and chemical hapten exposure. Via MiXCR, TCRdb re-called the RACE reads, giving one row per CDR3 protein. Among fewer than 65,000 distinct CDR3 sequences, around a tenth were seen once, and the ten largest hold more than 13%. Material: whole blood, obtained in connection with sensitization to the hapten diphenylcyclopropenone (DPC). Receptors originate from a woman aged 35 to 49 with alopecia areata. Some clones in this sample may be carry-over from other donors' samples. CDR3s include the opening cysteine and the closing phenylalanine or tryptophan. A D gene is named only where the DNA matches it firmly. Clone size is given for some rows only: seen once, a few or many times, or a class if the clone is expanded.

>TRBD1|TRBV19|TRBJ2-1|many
CASSIGQGSRNEQFF
TGTGCCAGTAGTATCGGACAGGGGTCCCGCAATGAGCAGTTCTTC
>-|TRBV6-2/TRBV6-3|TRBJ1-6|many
CASSYEENSPLHF
TGTGCCAGCAGTTACGAGGAAAATTCACCCCTCCACTTT
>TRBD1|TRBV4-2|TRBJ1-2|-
CASSQSLQGQYGYTF
TGTGCCAGCAGCCAAAGCCTCCAGGGACAGTATGGCTACACCTTC
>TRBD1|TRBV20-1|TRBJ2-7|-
CSARGQGVKSSYEQYF
TGCAGTGCTAGAGGGCAGGGGGTCAAGAGCTCCTACGAGCAGTACTTC
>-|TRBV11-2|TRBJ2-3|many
CASSLRWGSTDTQYF
TGTGCCAGCAGCTTACGATGGGGTAGCACAGATACGCAGTATTTT
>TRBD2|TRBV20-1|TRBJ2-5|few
CSAPTSGEGETQYF
TGCAGTGCTCCGACTAGCGGGGAGGGAGAGACCCAGTACTTC
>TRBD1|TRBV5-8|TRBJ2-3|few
CASSQRQGLGTDTQYF
TGTGCCAGCAGCCAAAGACAGGGGTTAGGCACAGATACGCAGTATTTT
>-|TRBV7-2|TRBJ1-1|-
CASSLRSIRILNTEAFF
TGTGCCAGCAGCCTCCGATCGATTAGAATCCTGAACACTGAAGCTTTCTTT
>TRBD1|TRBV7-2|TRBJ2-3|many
CASSFGAHRGRLTDTQYF
TGTGCCAGCAGCTTTGGTGCACACAGGGGGCGCCTCACAGATACGCAGTATTTT
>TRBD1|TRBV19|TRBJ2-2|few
CASVTGRNTGELFF
TGTGCCAGTGTGACAGGGAGGAACACCGGGGAGCTGTTTTTT
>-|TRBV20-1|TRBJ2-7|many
CSAEAGTDYEQYF
TGCAGTGCTGAAGCGGGGACAGACTACGAGCAGTACTTC
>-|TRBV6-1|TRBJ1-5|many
CASTGQWGNQPQHF
TGTGCCAGCACCGGACAGTGGGGCAATCAGCCCCAGCATTTT